These 18 T cell receptor beta chains originate from one sample sequenced in a study of tumor-infiltrating lymphocytes in primary liver carcinoma. TCR beta cDNA was made from 450 to 550 ng total RNA with a constant-region primer. Employing slightly modified ARM-PCR, three nested multiplex PCR rounds were run, and these gave rise to the TCR beta libraries. TRBV1-TRBV30 forward primers paired with a C-beta reverse primer drove the first two PCR rounds, approximately 11 cycles each. TCRdb recomputed calls from the multiplex PCR reads with MiXCR, one row per CDR3 protein. The repertoire holds approximately 310,000 distinct CDR3 sequences, with approximately 60% as singletons. In addition to blood RNA drawn from unsorted whole blood, germline DNA was extracted. Material: peripheral blood. These receptors all stem from a man in his forties with primary liver carcinoma and hepatitis B virus infection.

This chain connects TRBV12-3 or TRBV12-4 to TRBJ2-7; a weak D match, TRBD1 (6 bases). The CDR3 spans 13 residues. V lost 5 bases, J lost 3 bases, and 11 bases lay in between. The chain's CDR3 is CASSEGQFYEQYF. In DNA form, the CDR3 reads TGTGCCAGCAGTGAAGGACAGTTCTACGAGCAGTACTTC.

Note on this clonotype: One base away lies a much larger clone, so this may be a sequencing read error. The V call is TRBV12-3 or TRBV12-4, the J call TRBJ2-1; 10 positions match TRBD1. This CDR3 comprises 12 residues. This CDR3 is CTSRGTGVEQFF. The CDR3 nucleotides read TGTACCAGCAGAGGGACAGGGGTCGAGCAGTTCTTC.

V and J are TRBV28 and TRBJ2-3; perhaps D is TRBD1 or TRBD2 (5 bases each). The CDR3 covers 17 residues. V was shortened by 1 base and J by 2 bases, with 16 bases between the two germline ends. Germline-derived CDR1 and CDR2 are MDHEN and SYDVKM. Here the CDR3 reads CASSLSVGALNTDTQYF. For the CDR3, the DNA is TGTGCCAGCAGTTTATCCGTCGGGGCCCTTAACACAGATACGCAGTATTTT.

Note on this clonotype: The junction differs from germline at one of its ends, possibly a read error. The CDR3 here is CAISVENTKAFF. CDR3 in DNA: TGTGCCATCAGTGTCGAGAACACTAAAGCTTTCTTT. The chain carries TRBV10-3 and TRBJ1-1; D is undetermined. The CDR3 contains 12 residues. Germline CDR1 is ENHRY and CDR2 is SYGVKD.

Regarding this clonotype: A much larger clone sits a single nucleotide away, making a read error possible. The V gene is TRBV4-3, the J gene TRBJ2-5; TRBD2 agrees at 8 bases. CDR1 LGHNA and CDR2 YSLEER come from the germline V gene. This CDR3 contains 16 residues. The CDR3 sequence is CTSSQDRGGMIETQYF. CDR3 nucleotide sequence: TGCACCAGCAGCCAAGATCGCGGGGGGATGATAGAGACCCAGTACTTC.

This clonotype has ten or more counts. The chain uses TRBV12-3 or TRBV12-4 and TRBJ1-1; 8 nucleotides align to TRBD1. The CDR3 has 15 residues. V trimming: 5 bases; J trimming: 0 bases; junction bases outside the gene matches: 5. The CDR3 spells CASSLAGGMNTEAFF. CDR3 DNA sequence: TGTGCCAGCAGTCTGGCAGGGGGCATGAACACTGAAGCTTTCTTT.

This clonotype was seen only a few times. As DNA, the CDR3 is TGTGCCACCAGTGATCTCTCACTGGAGACCCAGTACTTC. Amino acid sequence: CATSDLSLETQYF. The J gene is TRBJ2-5, the V gene TRBV24-1; no definite D call. The germline V gene has CDR1 KGHDR and CDR2 SFDVKD. Trimming removed 3 bases from V and 5 bases from J, with 9 bases in between. CDR3 length equals 13 residues.

The chain employs TRBV24-1 and TRBJ2-5, with TRBD2 identical over 9 bases. The V gene's germline CDR1 is KGHDR and CDR2 SFDVKD. This CDR3 region has 16 residues. The junction had 10 bases not matched to a gene; V was cut back by 4 bases and J by 5 bases. The CDR3 sequence: CATSDESAGGRETQYF. CDR3 nucleotide sequence: TGTGCCACCAGTGACGAATCTGCGGGGGGGAGGGAGACCCAGTACTTC.

Details on this clonotype: Just one base apart from a much larger clone, this may be a read error. V is TRBV29-1 and J is TRBJ2-5, with D possibly TRBD1 on 5 matching bases. CDR1 and CDR2 from the germline V gene are SQVTM and ANQGSEA. There are 12 residues in the CDR3. In DNA, the CDR3 is TGCAGCGGGGGCTTTAAGGGTGAGATCCAGTACTTC. Its translation: CSGGFKGEIQYF.

The chain links TRBV28 to TRBJ1-2, with D hard to call. The CDR3 totals 12 residues. Germline assignment: CDR1 MDHEN and CDR2 SYDVKM. V was clipped by 3 bases and J by 6 bases, with 8 bases between them. This CDR3 reads CASSFGTHGYTF. The CDR3 nucleotides read TGTGCCAGCAGTTTCGGTACGCATGGCTACACCTTC.

On this clonotype itself: This may stem from a read error, because a much larger clone lies one nucleotide away. V and J are TRBV5-5 and TRBJ2-2; no firm D call. V lost 3 bases, J lost 2 bases, and 17 bases lay in between. CDR3 size: 17 residues. The V gene's germline CDR1 is SGHKS and CDR2 YYEKEE (reference sequence). CDR3 bases: TGTGCCAGCAGCTCTCCGGAAGGGTGCCCTAACACCGGGGAGCTGTTTTTT. This translates into CASSSPEGCPNTGELFF. Drawing the rest from reference TRBV5-5 and TRBJ2-2, the complete variable domain is DAGVTQSPTHLIKTRGQQVTLRCSPISGHKSVSWYQQVLGQGPQFIFQYYEKEERGRGNFPDRFSARQFPNYSSELNVNALLLGDSALYLCASSSPEGCPNTGELFFGEGSRLTVL.

This clonotype was detected a few times. This chain links TRBV5-4 with TRBJ1-1; no clear D gene. Germline CDR1 SGHNT, CDR2 YYREEE (reference sequence). The V end was cut by 0 bases, the J end by 1 base, with 16 bases between. The CDR3 is 17 residues long. CDR3 in amino acids: CASSLEPVLVGNTEAFF. The CDR3, as DNA: TGTGCCAGCAGCTTGGAGCCAGTCCTCGTCGGGAACACTGAAGCTTTCTTT.

Remarks on this clonotype: This sequence may be a read error, since a much larger clone differs from it by one base. The V gene is TRBV6-2 or TRBV6-3, the J gene TRBJ1-5; a possible D gene is TRBD1 (5 bases). In germline, CDR1 is MNHEY, CDR2 SVGEGT. Trimming cost V 0 bases and J 6 bases, with 18 bases left between them. The length of the CDR3 is 17 residues. This CDR3 is CASSYSPGWGVGQPQHF. The CDR3 nucleotides read TGTGCCAGCAGTTACTCGCCCGGATGGGGCGTGGGTCAGCCCCAGCATTTT.

Worth noting for this clonotype: An end of the junction does not agree with germline; a read error may underlie this. J is TRBJ1-2 and V is TRBV29-1, with D maybe TRBD1 (6 bases). CDR3 length: 12 amino acids. Germline V gene data show CDR1 as SQVTM and CDR2 as ANQGSEA. The CDR3, as DNA: TGCAACGTTGAGGGGGGCACCTATGGCTACACCTTC. It encodes CNVEGGTYGYTF.

In regard to this clonotype: Here the CDR3 omits its conserved ending phenylalanine or tryptophan, so a read error is the likely source. This chain joins TRBV6-6 and TRBJ2-1; D tentatively reads TRBD1 or TRBD2 (5 bases each). Germline V gives CDR1 MNHNY, CDR2 SVGAGI (reference sequence). The CDR3 loop spans 14 amino acids. Trimming pared 2 bases from V and 9 bases from J, leaving 14 bases between. The CDR3 sequence is CASSYGTADSEQFL. For the CDR3, the DNA is TGTGCCAGCAGTTACGGGACGGCAGACAGTGAGCAGTTCCTC.

By sample fraction, this clonotype is medium-sized. The CDR3 coding sequence is TGTGCCAGCAGCTTAGCTCCCAGGGGGCCGTACAATGAGCAGTTCTTC. Its protein is CASSLAPRGPYNEQFF. The chain carries TRBV11-2 and TRBJ2-1; 8 positions agree with TRBD1. Looked up from germline, CDR1 is SGHAT and CDR2 is FQNNGV. The length of the CDR3 is 16 residues. V lost 1 base to trimming and J lost 4 bases; unmatched junction nucleotides: 6.

About this clonotype itself: One junction end disagrees with the germline gene, perhaps due to a read error. V and J are TRBV14 and TRBJ2-1, with D possibly being TRBD2 (5 bases). The CDR3 has 13 amino acids. Germline CDR1 reads SGHDN; CDR2 reads FVKESK. The CDR3 loop reads CASIQGLYNEQFF. For the CDR3, the DNA is TGTGCCAGCATCCAAGGACTCTACAATGAGCAGTTCTTC.

Note on this clonotype: Given a much more abundant clone one base away, this may be a read error. This rearrangement joins TRBV6-1 to TRBJ1-1; tentative D call: TRBD1 (6 bases). Germline V gene lookup returns CDR1 MNHNS and CDR2 SASEGT. V lost 1 base and J lost 4, with 16 bases in between. The CDR3 runs to 16 residues. DNA of the CDR3: TGTGCCAGCAGTGAAGTCGGGGGGCGCAGGGGCACTGAAGCTTTCTTT. Protein product: CASSEVGGRRGTEAFF.